The source of this TCR beta chain is a study of blood T cell repertoires in COVID-19. Across the study: Acute-phase and convalescent COVID-19 samples originated in the United States, Italy and Spain. Nucleic acid was either cDNA or gDNA, and it came from T cells, B-cell-depleted T cells, or PBMCs.

How the authors handled the data: From reference gene primer amplification, estimates of nucleated cell counts were derived. Produced via immunoSEQ multiplex PCR; TCRdb's table is partial and in-frame only. The V and J calls and clone size were taken over from that table, and D and trimming were inferred from the DNA. The profile covers approximately 140,000 clones, with 80% to 85% appearing a single time and over 1.1% taken by the ten largest. Trimming shortened V by 4 bases and J by 10 bases, and 15 bases separated the two germline ends. The germline CDR1 and CDR2 sequences are SGHDT and YYEEEE. This CDR3 has 14 residues.

The chain joins TRBV5-6 to TRBJ1-6; possibly TRBD1 for D (5 bases). The sequence was obtained from a man aged 55 to 69 with acute or convalescent COVID-19. The specimen was peripheral blood. CDR3 protein: CASSPWGGESPLHF. CDR3 DNA sequence: TGTGCCAGCAGCCCTTGGGGGGGGGAATCACCCCTCCACTTT.